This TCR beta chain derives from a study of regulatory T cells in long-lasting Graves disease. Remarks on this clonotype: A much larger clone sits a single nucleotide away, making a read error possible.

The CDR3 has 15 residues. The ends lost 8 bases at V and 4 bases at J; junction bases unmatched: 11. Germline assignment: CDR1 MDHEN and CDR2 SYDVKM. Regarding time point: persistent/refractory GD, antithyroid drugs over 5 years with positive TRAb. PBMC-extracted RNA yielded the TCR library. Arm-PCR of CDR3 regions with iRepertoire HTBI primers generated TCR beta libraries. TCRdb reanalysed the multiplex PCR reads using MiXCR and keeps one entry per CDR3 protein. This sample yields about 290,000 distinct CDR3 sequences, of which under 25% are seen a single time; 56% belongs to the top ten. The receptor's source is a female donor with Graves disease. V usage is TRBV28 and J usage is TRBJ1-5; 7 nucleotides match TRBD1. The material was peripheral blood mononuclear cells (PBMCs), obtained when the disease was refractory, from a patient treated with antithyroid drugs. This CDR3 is CASALDRAVNQPQHF. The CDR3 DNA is TGTGCCAGCGCGCTAGACAGGGCAGTTAATCAGCCCCAGCATTTT. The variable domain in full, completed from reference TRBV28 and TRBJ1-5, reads DVKVTQSSRYLVKRTGEKVFLECVQDMDHENMFWYRQDPGLGLRLIYFSYDVKMKEKGDIPEGYSVSREKKERFSLILESASTNQTSMYLCASALDRAVNQPQHFGDGTRLSIL.